Following are 7 T cell receptor beta chains from one sample sequenced in a study of T-cell memory formation after mild COVID-19. TCRdb re-analysed the 5' RACE reads in MiXCR, keeping a single row per CDR3 protein. Of 75,000 to 90,000 distinct CDR3 sequences listed, approximately 15% are singletons. The source material was PBMCs or a T cell subset sorted from them (not recorded which). The receptors come from an adult woman who had mild COVID-19 (a few samples of this study predate the infection). Cell type and time point are not known.

This clonotype came up a few times. J is TRBJ2-7 and V is TRBV27, with D possibly matching TRBD2 (6 bases). This CDR3 spans 15 amino acids. Trimming cost V 5 bases and J 0 bases, with 14 bases left between them. Looked up from germline, CDR1 is MNHEY and CDR2 is SMNVEV (reference sequence). The CDR3 DNA reads as TGTGCCAGCAGTCCCGTGTTAGCGGCCTCCTACGAGCAGTACTTC. This codes for CASSPVLAASYEQYF.

In this sample, this clonotype turned up a few times. This chain joins TRBV7-9 and TRBJ2-7, with 7 bases lining up with TRBD1. The CDR3 runs to 15 residues. V was pared by 4 bases and J by 5 bases, with 11 bases of the junction left unmatched. Germline CDR1 is SEHNR and CDR2 is FQNEAQ (reference sequence). The CDR3 DNA sequence: TGTGCCAGCAGCTCCTCCGGGACAGCCTACCACGAGCAGTACTTC. Its protein product is CASSSSGTAYHEQYF.

The J gene is TRBJ2-2, the V gene TRBV9, with 7 bases fitting TRBD2. Germline V CDR1 and CDR2: SGDLS, YYNGEE. J lost 5 bases, V lost 0 bases, and 4 bases had no gene match. The CDR3 covers 15 residues. The CDR3: CASSVGGSVTGELFF. The CDR3 DNA is TGTGCCAGCAGCGTAGGCGGGAGCGTAACCGGGGAGCTGTTTTTT.

V usage is TRBV7-2 and J usage is TRBJ2-2; D is uncertain. This CDR3 has 13 residues. Germline V gene lookup returns CDR1 SGHTA and CDR2 FQGNSA. Trimming left V 1 base short and J 7 bases short, with 7 bases between. Here the CDR3 DNA reads TGTGCCAGCAGCTTAGATGGGAACGGGGAGCTGTTTTTT. Translated, it gives CASSLDGNGELFF.

V usage is TRBV20-1 and J usage is TRBJ2-7; 7 bases are a match to TRBD1. Unmatched junction bases numbered 19, after V lost 0 bases and J lost 2 bases. Germline assignment: CDR1 DFQATT and CDR2 SNEGSKA (reference sequence). This CDR3 spans 19 amino acids. The CDR3 DNA reads as TGCAGTGCTAGAGACGCAATTTTAGGGGTTGGACAGGCCCCCTACGAGCAGTACTTC. Its protein product is CSARDAILGVGQAPYEQYF.

The table lists this clonotype with a few counts. The chain links TRBV4-1 to TRBJ1-1, with D hard to call. Germline loops: CDR1 MGHRA, CDR2 YSYEKL. The V and J ends lost 1 base and 5 bases respectively, with 8 bases between them. The CDR3 is 13 residues long. CDR3 loop: CASSQGPSTEAFF. The CDR3 DNA follows: TGCGCCAGCAGCCAAGGCCCTTCTACTGAAGCTTTCTTT.

V usage is TRBV29-1 and J usage is TRBJ2-7; a weak D match, TRBD1 (5 bases). The germline V and J ends were trimmed by 6 bases and 2 bases, with 14 bases remaining between them. CDR1 is SQVTM and CDR2 is ANQGSEA in the germline V gene. CDR3 length: 13 residues. CDR3 DNA: TGCAGCGTCCAAGGGCCCAGGGCCTACGAGCAGTACTTC. Translation gives CSVQGPRAYEQYF.